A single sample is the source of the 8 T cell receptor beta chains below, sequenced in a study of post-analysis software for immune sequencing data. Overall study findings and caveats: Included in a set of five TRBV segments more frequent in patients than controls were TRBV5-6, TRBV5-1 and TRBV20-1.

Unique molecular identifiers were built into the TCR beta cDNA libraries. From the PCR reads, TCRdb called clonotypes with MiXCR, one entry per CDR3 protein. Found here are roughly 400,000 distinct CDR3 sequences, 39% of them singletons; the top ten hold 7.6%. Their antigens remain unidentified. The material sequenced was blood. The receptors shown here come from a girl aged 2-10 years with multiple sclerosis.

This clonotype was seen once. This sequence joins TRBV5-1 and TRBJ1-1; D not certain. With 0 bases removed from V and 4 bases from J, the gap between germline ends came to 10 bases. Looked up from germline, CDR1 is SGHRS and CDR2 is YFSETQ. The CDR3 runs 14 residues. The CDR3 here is CASSLDGTGTEAFF. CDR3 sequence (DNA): TGCGCCAGCAGCTTGGATGGAACCGGCACTGAAGCTTTCTTT.

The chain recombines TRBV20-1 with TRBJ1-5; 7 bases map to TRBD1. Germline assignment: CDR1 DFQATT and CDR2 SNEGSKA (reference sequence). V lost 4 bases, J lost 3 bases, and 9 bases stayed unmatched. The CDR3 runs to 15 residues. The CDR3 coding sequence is TGCAGTGCTACGGGCGACAGGGATAACAATCAGCCCCAGCATTTT. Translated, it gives CSATGDRDNNQPQHF.

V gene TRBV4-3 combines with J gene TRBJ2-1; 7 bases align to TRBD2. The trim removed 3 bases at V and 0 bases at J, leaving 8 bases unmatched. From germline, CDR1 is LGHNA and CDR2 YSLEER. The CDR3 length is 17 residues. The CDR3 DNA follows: TGCGCCAGCAGCCAGACCACCACTAGCGCCTCCTACAATGAGCAGTTCTTC. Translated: CASSQTTTSASYNEQFF.

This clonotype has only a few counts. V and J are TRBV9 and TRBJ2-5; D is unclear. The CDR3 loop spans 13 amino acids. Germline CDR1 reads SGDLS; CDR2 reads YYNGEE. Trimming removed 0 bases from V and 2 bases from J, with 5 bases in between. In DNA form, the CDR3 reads TGTGCCAGCAGCGTAGACGGTCAAGAGACCCAGTACTTC. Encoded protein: CASSVDGQETQYF.

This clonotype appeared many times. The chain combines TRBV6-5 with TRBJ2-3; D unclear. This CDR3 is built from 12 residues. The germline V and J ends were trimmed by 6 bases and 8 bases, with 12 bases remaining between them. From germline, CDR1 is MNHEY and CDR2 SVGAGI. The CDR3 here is CASSGKVGTQYF. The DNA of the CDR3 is TGTGCCAGCAGCGGAAAAGTTGGTACGCAGTATTTT.

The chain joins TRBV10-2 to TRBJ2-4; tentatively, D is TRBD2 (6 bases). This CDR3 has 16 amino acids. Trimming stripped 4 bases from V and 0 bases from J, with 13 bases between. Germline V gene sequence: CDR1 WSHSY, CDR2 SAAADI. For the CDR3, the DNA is TGCGCCAGCAGTGCGCTTGAGACTAGAGCCAAAAACATTCAGTACTTC. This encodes CASSALETRAKNIQYF.

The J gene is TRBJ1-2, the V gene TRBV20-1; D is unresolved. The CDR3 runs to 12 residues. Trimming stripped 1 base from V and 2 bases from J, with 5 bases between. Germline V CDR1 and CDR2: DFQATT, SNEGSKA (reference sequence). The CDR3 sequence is CSARGRNYGYTF. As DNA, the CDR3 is TGCAGTGCTAGAGGCAGGAACTATGGCTACACCTTC.

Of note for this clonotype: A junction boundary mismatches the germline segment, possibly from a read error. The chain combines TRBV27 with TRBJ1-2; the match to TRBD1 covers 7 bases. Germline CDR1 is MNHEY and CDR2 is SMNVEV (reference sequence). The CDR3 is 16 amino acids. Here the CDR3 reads CACSSAPGTDDYGYTF. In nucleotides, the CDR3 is TGTGCCTGCAGTTCCGCACCCGGGACAGACGACTATGGCTACACCTTC.